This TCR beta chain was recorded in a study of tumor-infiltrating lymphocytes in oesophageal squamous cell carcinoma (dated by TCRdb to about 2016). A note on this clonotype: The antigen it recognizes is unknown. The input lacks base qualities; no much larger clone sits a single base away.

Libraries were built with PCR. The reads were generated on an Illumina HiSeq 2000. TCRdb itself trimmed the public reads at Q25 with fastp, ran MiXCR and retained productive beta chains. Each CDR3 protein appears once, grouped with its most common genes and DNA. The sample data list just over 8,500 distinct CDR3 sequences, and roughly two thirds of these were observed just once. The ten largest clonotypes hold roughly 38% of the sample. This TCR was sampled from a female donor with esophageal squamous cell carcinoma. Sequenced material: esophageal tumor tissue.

At the DNA level, the sequence is TGTGCCAGCAGCTCCTCTGTTGAGCAGTTCTTC. This yields the protein CASSSSVEQFF. The rearranged chain carries TRBV11-2 and TRBJ2-1, with the D gene too uncertain to name. V and J are truncated by 4 bases and 9 bases respectively, leaving an intervening sequence of 7 bases. The CDR3 runs 11 residues from the cysteine to the phenylalanine. The sequence is cut down to CDR3 DNA, 33 bases in frame from base 1. CDR1 and CDR2 are read off the germline V gene as SGHAT and FQNNGV.